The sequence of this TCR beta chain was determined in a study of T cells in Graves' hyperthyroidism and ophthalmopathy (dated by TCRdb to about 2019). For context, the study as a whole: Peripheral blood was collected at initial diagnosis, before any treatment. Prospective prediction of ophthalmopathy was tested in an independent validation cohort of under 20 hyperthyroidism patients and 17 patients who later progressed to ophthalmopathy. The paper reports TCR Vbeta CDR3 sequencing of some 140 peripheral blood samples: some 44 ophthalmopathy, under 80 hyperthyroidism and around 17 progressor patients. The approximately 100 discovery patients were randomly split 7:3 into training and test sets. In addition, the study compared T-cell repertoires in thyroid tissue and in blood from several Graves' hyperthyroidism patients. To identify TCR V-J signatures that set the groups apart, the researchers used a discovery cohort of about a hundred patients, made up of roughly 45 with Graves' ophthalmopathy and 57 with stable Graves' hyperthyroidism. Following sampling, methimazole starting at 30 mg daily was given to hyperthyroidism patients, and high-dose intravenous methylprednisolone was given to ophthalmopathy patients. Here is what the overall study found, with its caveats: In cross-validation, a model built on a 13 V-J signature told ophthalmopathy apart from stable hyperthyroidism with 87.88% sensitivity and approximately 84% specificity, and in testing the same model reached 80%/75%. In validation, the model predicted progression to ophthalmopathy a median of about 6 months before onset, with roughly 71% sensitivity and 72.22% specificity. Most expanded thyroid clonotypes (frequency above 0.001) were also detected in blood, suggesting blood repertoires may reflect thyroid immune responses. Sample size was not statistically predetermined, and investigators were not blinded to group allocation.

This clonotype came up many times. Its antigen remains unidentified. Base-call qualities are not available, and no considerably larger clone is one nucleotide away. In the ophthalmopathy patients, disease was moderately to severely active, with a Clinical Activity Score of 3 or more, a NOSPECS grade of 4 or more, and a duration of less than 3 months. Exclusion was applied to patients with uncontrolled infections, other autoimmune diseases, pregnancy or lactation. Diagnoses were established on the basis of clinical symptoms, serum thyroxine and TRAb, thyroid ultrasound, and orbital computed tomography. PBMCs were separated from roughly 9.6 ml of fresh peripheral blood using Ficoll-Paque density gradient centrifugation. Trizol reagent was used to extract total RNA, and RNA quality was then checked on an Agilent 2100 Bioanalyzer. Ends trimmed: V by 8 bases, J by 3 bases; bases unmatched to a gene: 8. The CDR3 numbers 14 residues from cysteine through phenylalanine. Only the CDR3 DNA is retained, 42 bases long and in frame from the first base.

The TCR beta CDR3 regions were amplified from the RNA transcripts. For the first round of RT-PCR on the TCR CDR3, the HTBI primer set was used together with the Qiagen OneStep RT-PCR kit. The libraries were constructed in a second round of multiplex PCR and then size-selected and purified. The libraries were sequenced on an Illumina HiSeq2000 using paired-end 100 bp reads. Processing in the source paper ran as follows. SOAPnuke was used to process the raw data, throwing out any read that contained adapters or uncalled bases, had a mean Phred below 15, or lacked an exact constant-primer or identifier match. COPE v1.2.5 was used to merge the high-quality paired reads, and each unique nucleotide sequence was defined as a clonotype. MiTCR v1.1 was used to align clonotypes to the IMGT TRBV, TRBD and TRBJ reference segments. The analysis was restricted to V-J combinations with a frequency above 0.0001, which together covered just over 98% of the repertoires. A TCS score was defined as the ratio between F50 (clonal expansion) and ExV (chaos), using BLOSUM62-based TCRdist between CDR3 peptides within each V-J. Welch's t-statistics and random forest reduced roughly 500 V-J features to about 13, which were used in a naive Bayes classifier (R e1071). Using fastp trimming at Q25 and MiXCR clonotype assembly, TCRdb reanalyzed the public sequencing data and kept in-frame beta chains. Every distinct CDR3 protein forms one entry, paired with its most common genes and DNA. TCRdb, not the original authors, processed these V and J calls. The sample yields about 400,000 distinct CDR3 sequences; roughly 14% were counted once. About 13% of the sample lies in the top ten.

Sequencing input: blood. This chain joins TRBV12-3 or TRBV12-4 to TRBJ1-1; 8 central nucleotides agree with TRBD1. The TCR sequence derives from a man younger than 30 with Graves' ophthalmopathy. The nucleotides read TGTGCCAGCGGTCCTACAGGGGGGGACACTGAAGCTTTCTTT. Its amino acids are CASGPTGGDTEAFF.